Listed here are 11 T cell receptor beta chains from one sample, sequenced in a study of cytomegalovirus exposure and HLA in healthy donors. The PCR was carried out with 60 Vbeta primers and 13 Jbeta primers. The assay was immunoSEQ multiplex PCR, and TCRdb's table has in-frame clones only and misses some. The sample consists of roughly 140,000 clones, about 80% of them appearing once. Sequenced material: PBMCs. The source of these receptors is a woman aged 40 to 50 in good health and CMV-seropositive.

The chain couples TRBV6-1 to TRBJ2-3; 8 bases match TRBD2. The CDR3 loop spans 14 amino acids. The germline V gene encodes CDR1 MNHNS and CDR2 SASEGT. Trimming at V came to 6 bases and at J to 2 bases, leaving 4 bases not matched to a gene. The CDR3 DNA follows: TGTGCCAGCAGCCGACTAGCGAACACAGATACGCAGTATTTT. It specifies CASSRLANTDTQYF.

The chain joins TRBV7-9 to TRBJ2-1; possibly TRBD2 for D (5 bases). V was cut by 5 bases and J by 1 base, with 12 bases left in between. The CDR3 runs to 15 residues. Germline assignment: CDR1 SEHNR and CDR2 FQNEAQ (reference sequence). The CDR3 loop is CASSPHGVSYNEQFF. The CDR3 DNA follows: TGTGCCAGCAGCCCACACGGGGTTTCCTACAATGAGCAGTTCTTC.

This chain links TRBV10-3 with TRBJ2-1, with 14 bases identical to TRBD2. The J segment lost 8 bases and the V segment lost 4 bases, leaving 1 base of the junction unmatched. CDR1 is ENHRY and CDR2 is SYGVKD in the germline V gene. The CDR3 runs 14 residues. The CDR3 region has the DNA TGTGCCATCAGTGGGACTAGCGGGAGGCATGAGCAGTTCTTC. The encoded protein is CAISGTSGRHEQFF.

The gene calls are TRBV6-1 and TRBJ2-7; a weak D match, TRBD1 (6 bases). Trimming took 3 bases from V and 1 from J, leaving 13 bases between them. Germline CDR1 is MNHNS and CDR2 is SASEGT. This CDR3 has 15 residues. This chain's CDR3 is CASSESADSSYEQYF. As DNA, the CDR3 is TGTGCCAGCAGTGAGTCCGCGGACAGTTCCTACGAGCAGTACTTC.

The rearrangement links TRBV14 to TRBJ2-7, with 8 bases identical to TRBD2. The CDR3 totals 15 residues. V lost 0 bases and J lost 5; bases outside the gene matches: 6. Looked up from germline, CDR1 is SGHDN and CDR2 is FVKESK. CDR3 residues: CASSQETGGPHEQYF. DNA for the CDR3: TGTGCCAGCAGCCAAGAGACGGGAGGGCCTCACGAGCAGTACTTC.

The chain links TRBV10-3 to TRBJ2-3; the match to TRBD2 covers 7 bases. Germline V gene data show CDR1 as ENHRY and CDR2 as SYGVKD. The CDR3 is 13 amino acids. Trimming at V came to 8 bases and at J to 6 bases, leaving 8 bases not matched to a gene. This CDR3 is CAIWSGAGDTQYF. The CDR3 DNA reads TGTGCCATCTGGTCGGGAGCGGGGGATACGCAGTATTTT.

This rearrangement joins TRBV7-2 to TRBJ1-1; 8 nucleotides match TRBD1. V trimming: 5 bases; J trimming: 4 bases; junction bases outside the gene matches: 3. Germline V gives CDR1 SGHTA, CDR2 FQGNSA. The CDR3 runs to 13 residues. CDR3 sequence: CASSKQGGTEAFF. CDR3 DNA sequence: TGTGCCAGCAGCAAACAGGGGGGCACTGAAGCTTTCTTT.

This chain links TRBV2 with TRBJ2-7; possibly TRBD1 for D (5 bases). The CDR3 consists of 14 residues. Trimming stripped 6 bases from V and 0 bases from J, with 12 bases between. The V gene's germline CDR1 is SNHLY and CDR2 FYNNEI. The CDR3 DNA sequence: TGTGCCAGCAGAAATAGACAGATCTCCTACGAGCAGTACTTC. Translating it yields CASRNRQISYEQYF.

This clone has just a few counts. The CDR3 DNA sequence: TGTGCCAGCAGGAGCCTGAACACTGAAGCTTTCTTT. Translating it yields CASRSLNTEAFF. The genes are TRBV2 and TRBJ1-1, with no clear D. This CDR3 has 12 amino acids. V lost 6 bases and J 0 bases, leaving 5 bases between the germline ends. Germline CDR1 SNHLY, CDR2 FYNNEI. Drawing the rest from reference TRBV2 and TRBJ1-1, the complete variable domain is EPEVTQTPSHQVTQMGQEVILRCVPISNHLYFYWYRQILGQKVEFLVSFYNNEISEKSEIFDDQFSVERPDGSNFTLKIRSTKLEDSAMYFCASRSLNTEAFFGQGTRLTVV.

V usage is TRBV6-6 and J usage is TRBJ1-5; D is undetermined. V was clipped by 4 bases and J by 1 base, with 11 bases between them. Germline-derived CDR1 and CDR2 are MNHNY and SVGAGI (reference sequence). CDR3 length: 15 residues. The CDR3 DNA reads as TGTGCCAGCAGTTCCCCGGGGAGGAGCAATCAGCCCCAGCATTTT. Its translation is CASSSPGRSNQPQHF.

Concerning this clone: An end of the junction differs from the germline gene, which may be a read error. The chain has TRBV7-9 and TRBJ1-1; D not resolved. Per germline, CDR1 SEHNR and CDR2 FQNEAQ (reference sequence). This CDR3 comprises 15 residues. As DNA, the CDR3 is TGTTCCAGCAGCTTAGGAGCTCGATGGAACACTGAAGCTTTCTTT. This codes for CSSSLGARWNTEAFF. Full variable domain (rest looked up from reference TRBV7-9 and TRBJ1-1): DTGVSQNPRHKITKRGQNVTFRCDPISEHNRLYWYRQTLGQGPEFLTYFQNEAQLEKSRLLSDRFSAERPKGSFSTLEIQRTEQGDSAMYLCSSSLGARWNTEAFFGQGTRLTVV.